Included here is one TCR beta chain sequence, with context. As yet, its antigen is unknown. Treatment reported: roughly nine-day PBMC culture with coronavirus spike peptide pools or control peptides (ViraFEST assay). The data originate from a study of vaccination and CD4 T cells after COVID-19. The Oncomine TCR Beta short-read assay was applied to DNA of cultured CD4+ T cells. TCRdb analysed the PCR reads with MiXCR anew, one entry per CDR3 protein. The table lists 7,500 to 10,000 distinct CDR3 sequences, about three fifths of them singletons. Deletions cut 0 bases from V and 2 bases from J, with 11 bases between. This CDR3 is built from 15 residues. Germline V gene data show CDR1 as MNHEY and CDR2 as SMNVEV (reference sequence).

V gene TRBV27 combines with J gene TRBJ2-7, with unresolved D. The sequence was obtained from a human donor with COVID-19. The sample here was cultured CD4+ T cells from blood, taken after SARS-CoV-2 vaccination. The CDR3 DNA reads TGTGCCAGCAGTTTATCGCGGCAGTTCACCTACGAGCAGTACTTC. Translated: CASSLSRQFTYEQYF.